This TCR beta chain was sequenced during a study of blood T cell repertoires in COVID-19. Study background: T cells, B-cell-depleted T cells, or PBMCs provided the cDNA or gDNA that served as material.

The authors' processing: The authors estimated nucleated cell counts from reference gene primer amplification. Only in-frame clones appear in the TCRdb table, and some are missing; sequencing was by immunoSEQ multiplex PCR. V and J calls and clone size follow that table, whereas D and trimming were derived from the DNA. The profile shows 70,000 or so clones, around nine tenths of them singletons. The source of this sequence is a woman in her fifties or sixties with acute or convalescent COVID-19. The source material was peripheral blood.

The CDR3 DNA reads TGTGCCAGCCTGGTGGGGCGCGGGGGGGCGGATGAGCAGTTCTTC. This gives the protein CASLVGRGGADEQFF. The chain is built from TRBV6-5 and TRBJ2-1; 9 positions agree with TRBD2. J gave up 8 bases and V 8 bases, and 13 bases lay outside the gene matches. CDR3 size: 15 residues. Germline values: CDR1 MNHEY, CDR2 SVGAGI.